A single sample gave rise to the 20 T cell receptor beta chains below, sequenced in a study of T-cell reconstitution after alpha-beta-depleted transplantation in children. Preparation of the TCRbeta library was carried out with unique molecular identifiers. From the PCR reads, TCRdb called clonotypes with MiXCR, one entry per CDR3 protein. The table lists hundreds of thousands of distinct CDR3 sequences, nearly 8% of them singletons. Study-level points and caveats: Once a year had passed after transplant, T-cell counts and diversity came mostly from newly produced T cells.

Antigens for these TCRs are unknown. Sample: peripheral blood, taken 360 days after TCRalphabeta/CD19-depleted stem cell transplant. These receptors all stem from a female patient aged 2-9 years who had a stem cell transplant for Fanconi anemia, so the T cells may come from the graft donor.

This clonotype was picked up many times. V usage is TRBV28 and J usage is TRBJ1-6; TRBD1 aligns across 7 bases. V lost 7 bases, J lost 10 bases, and 10 bases stayed unmatched. The CDR3 loop spans 14 amino acids. Germline V gene data show CDR1 as MDHEN and CDR2 as SYDVKM. The CDR3 spells CASILTGFGSPLHF. The DNA of the CDR3 is TGTGCCAGCATCCTGACAGGGTTTGGGTCACCCCTCCACTTT.

This clonotype has ten or more counts. The chain combines TRBV5-1 with TRBJ2-7, with no clear D. Trimming removed 6 bases at V and 0 bases at J, with 4 bases between. The CDR3 is made up of 11 amino acids. The germline CDR1 and CDR2 sequences are SGHRS and YFSETQ. CDR3 sequence (DNA): TGCGCCAGCAAAAGCTCCTACGAGCAGTACTTC. Encoded protein: CASKSSYEQYF. The full variable domain, rest sourced from reference TRBV5-1 and TRBJ2-7, is KAGVTQTPRYLIKTRGQQVTLSCSPISGHRSVSWYQQTPGQGLQFLFEYFSETQRNKGNFPGRFSGRQFSNSRSEMNVSTLELGDSALYLCASKSSYEQYFGPGTRLTVT.

This clonotype turned up a few times. The chain employs TRBV11-2 and TRBJ2-7, with unresolved D. CDR1 SGHAT and CDR2 FQNNGV come from the germline V gene. This CDR3 has 13 residues. V was clipped by 0 bases and J by 4 bases, with 7 bases between them. CDR3 in DNA: TGTGCCAGCAGCTTAGACACCGCTTACGAGCAGTACGTC. Amino acids: CASSLDTAYEQYV.

In its sample, this clonotype was seen many times. The genes are TRBV28 and TRBJ2-1, with 9 positions matching TRBD1. The CDR3 has 15 amino acids. Trimming took 5 bases from V and 6 from J; bases not matched to a gene: 8. Germline CDR1 and CDR2: MDHEN and SYDVKM. Here the CDR3 DNA reads TGTGCCAGCAGTCAGGGACAGGGAGGAGGCAATGAGCAGTTCTTC. It encodes CASSQGQGGGNEQFF. The full variable domain, with the rest looked up from reference TRBV28 and TRBJ2-1, is DVKVTQSSRYLVKRTGEKVFLECVQDMDHENMFWYRQDPGLGLRLIYFSYDVKMKEKGDIPEGYSVSREKKERFSLILESASTNQTSMYLCASSQGQGGGNEQFFGPGTRLTVL.

This sequence joins TRBV7-6 and TRBJ2-3; the D is unclear. The CDR3 consists of 13 residues. Trimming shortened V by 10 bases and J by 2 bases, and 13 bases separated the two germline ends. CDR1 and CDR2 from the germline V gene are SGHVS and FNYEAQ. The CDR3 DNA reads TGTGCCACCCGATCCCGTTACACAGATACGCAGTATTTT. Amino acids: CATRSRYTDTQYF.

In its sample, this clonotype was seen a few times. The chain carries TRBV20-1 and TRBJ1-1; D uncertain. The CDR3 is made up of 12 amino acids. Germline V gene data show CDR1 as DFQATT and CDR2 as SNEGSKA (reference sequence). V lost 4 bases to trimming and J lost 4 bases, with 10 bases between them. CDR3 sequence (DNA): TGCAGTGCTATGCGGGCCCCCACTGAAGCTTTCTTT. Its translation: CSAMRAPTEAFF.

This clonotype was recorded many times. The chain is built from TRBV7-2 and TRBJ2-2; no clear D gene. The CDR3 extends over 15 amino acids. Germline CDR1 is SGHTA and CDR2 is FQGNSA. The ends were cut back, 5 bases at V and 7 bases at J, with 17 bases in the middle. The CDR3, as DNA: TGTGCCAGCAGCAAAGATAGTATCGTCCACGGGGAGCTGTTTTTT. Translated, it gives CASSKDSIVHGELFF.

This clonotype has only a few counts. V usage is TRBV7-9 and J usage is TRBJ1-6; D gene uncertain. The CDR3 has 16 amino acids. CDR1 and CDR2 from the germline V gene are SEHNR and FQNEAQ (reference sequence). V was cut by 5 bases and J by 6 bases, with 17 bases left in between. The CDR3 DNA follows: TGTGCCAGCAGCCCCTCGGGAGGCCAGCTTAATTCACCCCTCCACTTT. Encoded protein: CASSPSGGQLNSPLHF.

This clonotype came up many times. The chain employs TRBV6-4 and TRBJ1-1; 10 bases are shared with TRBD1. V shed 6 bases, J shed 3 bases, and the junction held 7 bases outside the gene matches. Germline CDR1 and CDR2: MRHNA and SNTAGT. The CDR3 is 15 amino acids. In DNA, the CDR3 is TGTGCCAGCAGGGGGACAGGGGAGACGGACACTGAAGCTTTCTTT. This encodes CASRGTGETDTEAFF.

This clonotype was counted many times. The chain employs TRBV5-1 and TRBJ2-3; 12 bases fit TRBD2. Germline loops: CDR1 SGHRS, CDR2 YFSETQ. After removal of 0 bases from V and 6 bases from J, the junction contained 20 bases not matched to a gene. The CDR3 extends over 21 amino acids. The chain's CDR3 is CASSLEARTSGAALRFDTQYF. The CDR3 coding sequence is TGCGCCAGCAGCTTGGAAGCCAGGACTAGCGGGGCGGCGTTAAGATTCGATACGCAGTATTTT.

This clonotype was seen repeatedly, ten times or more. The chain joins TRBV6-1 to TRBJ2-3, with 7 positions matching TRBD1. V lost 4 bases, J lost 3 bases, and 4 bases stayed unmatched. In germline, CDR1 is MNHNS, CDR2 SASEGT. The CDR3 has 14 residues. The CDR3 DNA sequence: TGTGCCAGCAGTGCGACAGGGTCTACAGATACGCAGTATTTT. It translates to CASSATGSTDTQYF.

This clonotype was observed many times. The V gene is TRBV7-9, the J gene TRBJ1-6; D is unresolved. The CDR3 is 15 residues long. Germline CDR1 and CDR2: SEHNR and FQNEAQ (reference sequence). Trimming took 2 bases from V and 7 from J, leaving 12 bases between them. The CDR3 nucleotides read TGTGCCAGCAGCTTACTAGATCCCTCCAATTCACCCCTCCACTTT. It specifies CASSLLDPSNSPLHF.

Many counts were recorded for this clonotype. The chain recombines TRBV7-9 with TRBJ1-1; D is possibly TRBD1 (5 bases). Deletions cut 2 bases from V and 3 bases from J, with 13 bases between. This CDR3 contains 15 residues. Germline V CDR1 and CDR2: SEHNR, FQNEAQ (reference sequence). The chain's CDR3 is CASSLSGGWDTEAFF. In nucleotides, the CDR3 is TGTGCCAGCAGCTTATCTGGGGGATGGGACACTGAAGCTTTCTTT.

This clonotype was found many times. The CDR3, as DNA: TGTGCCATCAGCTCATTACAGGGGGCTTTGAACACTGAAGCTTTCTTT. Translated: CAISSLQGALNTEAFF. The V call is TRBV10-3, the J call TRBJ1-1; 9 nucleotides align to TRBD1. V lost 6 bases and J lost 0; bases outside the gene matches: 8. Germline V CDR1 and CDR2: ENHRY, SYGVKD. The CDR3 covers 16 residues.

The CDR3 DNA is TGCGCCAGCAGCTTCAGCTCATATTCACCCCTCCACTTT. Translation gives CASSFSSYSPLHF. The chain links TRBV5-1 to TRBJ1-6; no clear D. The CDR3 loop spans 13 amino acids. V lost 2 bases, J lost 8 bases, and 8 bases lay in between. The germline CDR1 and CDR2 sequences are SGHRS and YFSETQ.

This clonotype was seen more than once but under ten times. CDR3 nucleotides: TGTGCCAGCAGCTTCCGACAGAGCTCCTACAATGAGCAGTTCTTC. It specifies CASSFRQSSYNEQFF. The rearrangement uses TRBV7-9 and TRBJ2-1; a weak D match, TRBD1 (5 bases). CDR1 SEHNR and CDR2 FQNEAQ come from the germline V gene (reference sequence). Trimming removed 3 bases from V and 0 bases from J, with 9 bases in between. This CDR3 has 15 residues.

This clonotype occurred a few times. The chain uses TRBV5-6 and TRBJ2-7; D perhaps matches TRBD1 (6 bases). Per the germline V gene, CDR1 is SGHDT and CDR2 is YYEEEE. This CDR3 spans 13 amino acids. The V gene lost 3 bases and the J gene lost 6 bases, with 13 bases spanning the gap. CDR3 sequence (DNA): TGTGCCAGCAGCTCAGGGGATTTGGGCGAGCAGTACTTC. Translating it yields CASSSGDLGEQYF.

V usage is TRBV28 and J usage is TRBJ1-5; no firm D call. CDR1 is MDHEN and CDR2 is SYDVKM in the germline V gene. Trimming took off 3 bases at V and 5 bases at J, with 11 bases between the two ends. The CDR3 has 14 amino acids. The CDR3 here is CASSFVFSYQPQHF. CDR3 coding DNA: TGTGCCAGCAGTTTTGTTTTTAGTTATCAGCCCCAGCATTTT.

The genes are TRBV29-1 and TRBJ1-5; D gene uncertain. This CDR3 comprises 13 residues. The V gene lost 3 bases and the J gene lost 0 bases, with 6 bases spanning the gap. Germline V gene data show CDR1 as SQVTM and CDR2 as ANQGSEA. The CDR3 spells CSVEVGSNQPQHF. CDR3 bases: TGCAGCGTTGAGGTCGGTAGCAATCAGCCCCAGCATTTT. The complete variable domain, with remaining parts taken from reference TRBV29-1 and TRBJ1-5, reads SAVISQKPSRDICQRGTSLTIQCQVDSQVTMMFWYRQQPGQSLTLIATANQGSEATYESGFVIDKFPISRPNLTFSTLTVSNMSPEDSSIYLCSVEVGSNQPQHFGDGTRLSIL.

This clonotype was detected a few times. The rearrangement links TRBV28 to TRBJ2-7, with 9 nucleotides matching TRBD1. Per the germline V gene, CDR1 is MDHEN and CDR2 is SYDVKM. This CDR3 has 16 residues. Trimming removed 5 bases from V and 4 bases from J; junction bases left unmatched: 12. In DNA form, the CDR3 reads TGTGCCAGCAGTCCAAACAGGGGGCGAATCCAATACGAGCAGTACGTC. Its translation is CASSPNRGRIQYEQYV.